Reported below is one T cell receptor beta chain. This sample was included in a study of CD8 T cells in Susac syndrome. CD8+ and CD4+ T cells circulating in blood were sequenced for TCR beta. RNA, at roughly 0.45 to 1 ug, was reverse transcribed with random hexamers. A single record per CDR3 protein comes from TCRdb applying MiXCR to the immunoSEQ multiplex PCR reads. Found here are around 120,000 distinct CDR3 sequences, about 92% of them singletons; the top ten hold 0.093%. The sequence came from a human donor with multiple sclerosis. The sample was CD4+ T cells from PBMCs.

Here the CDR3 DNA reads TGTGCCAGCAGGCAGGGCTCACTCTATGGCTACACCTTC. Translated: CASRQGSLYGYTF. V is TRBV28 and J is TRBJ1-2; a possible D gene is TRBD1 (5 bases). Germline V CDR1 and CDR2: MDHEN, SYDVKM. V dropped 6 bases and J dropped 4 bases, with 12 bases sitting between them. This CDR3 region has 13 residues.